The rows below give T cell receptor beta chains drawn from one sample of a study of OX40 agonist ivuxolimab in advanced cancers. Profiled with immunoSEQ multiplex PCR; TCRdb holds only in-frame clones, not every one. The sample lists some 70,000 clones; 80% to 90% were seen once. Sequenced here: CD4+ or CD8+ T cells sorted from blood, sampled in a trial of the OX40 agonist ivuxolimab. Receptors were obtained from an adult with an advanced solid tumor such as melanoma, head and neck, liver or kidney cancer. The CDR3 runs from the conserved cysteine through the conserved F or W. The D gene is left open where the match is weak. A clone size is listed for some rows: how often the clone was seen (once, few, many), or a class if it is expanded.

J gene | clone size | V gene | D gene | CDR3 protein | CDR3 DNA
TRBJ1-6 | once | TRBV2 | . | CASSLRQASYNSPLHF | TGTGCCAGCAGCCTCCGACAGGCCTCCTATAATTCACCCCTCCACTTT
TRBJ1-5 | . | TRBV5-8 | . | CASSLGGVNNQPQHF | TGTGCCAGCAGCTTGGGAGGAGTGAACAATCAGCCCCAGCATTTT
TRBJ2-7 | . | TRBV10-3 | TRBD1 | CATGTGIPYEQYF | TGTGCCACTGGGACAGGGATCCCCTACGAGCAGTACTTC
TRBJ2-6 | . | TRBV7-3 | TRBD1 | CASSLGQGISSGANVLTF | TGTGCCAGCAGCTTAGGACAGGGAATCTCCTCTGGGGCCAACGTCCTGACTTTC
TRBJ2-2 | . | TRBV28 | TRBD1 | CASSYPRTGRRNTGELFF | TGTGCCAGCAGTTACCCTAGGACAGGGAGGAGGAACACCGGGGAGCTGTTTTTT
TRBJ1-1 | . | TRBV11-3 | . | CASSVGGTEAFF | TGTGCCAGCAGCGTCGGGGGGACTGAAGCTTTCTTT
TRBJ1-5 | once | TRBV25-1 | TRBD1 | CASSESGGSNQPQHF | TGTGCCAGCAGTGAATCAGGGGGCAGCAATCAGCCCCAGCATTTT
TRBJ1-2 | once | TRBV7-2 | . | CASSLGTGAMGGYTF | TGTGCCAGCAGCTTAGGAACGGGGGCGATGGGAGGCTACACCTTC
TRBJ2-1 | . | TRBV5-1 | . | CASSSESRVGDEQFF | TGCGCCAGCAGCTCTGAATCACGCGTCGGCGATGAGCAGTTCTTC
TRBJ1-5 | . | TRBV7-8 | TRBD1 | CASSSRTGNQPQHF | TGTGCCAGCAGCTCGAGGACAGGGAATCAGCCCCAGCATTTT
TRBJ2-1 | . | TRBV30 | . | CAWAGVTYNEQFF | TGTGCCTGGGCAGGGGTTACCTACAATGAGCAGTTCTTC
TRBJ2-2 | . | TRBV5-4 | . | CASSLYTANTGELFF | TGTGCCAGCAGCCTCTACACCGCGAACACCGGGGAGCTGTTTTTT
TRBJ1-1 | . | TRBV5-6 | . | CASSSKRGSNEAFF | TGTGCCAGCAGCTCAAAACGAGGGTCTAATGAAGCTTTCTTT
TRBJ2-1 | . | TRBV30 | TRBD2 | CAWSPGLGRWFF | TGTGCCTGGAGTCCGGGACTAGGACGGTGGTTCTTC
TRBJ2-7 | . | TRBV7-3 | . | CASSQSVQGNEQYF | TGTGCCAGCAGCCAAAGCGTACAGGGAAACGAGCAGTACTTC
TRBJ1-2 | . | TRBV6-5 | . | CATRQEYGYTF | TGTGCCACCCGACAGGAGTATGGCTACACCTTC
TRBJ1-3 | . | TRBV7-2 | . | CASSLSTVSSGNTIYF | TGTGCCAGCAGCTTAAGTACAGTCTCCTCTGGAAACACCATATATTTT
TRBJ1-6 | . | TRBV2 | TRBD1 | CASSGYRGGNSPLHF | TGTGCCAGCAGTGGATACAGGGGGGGAAATTCACCCCTCCACTTT
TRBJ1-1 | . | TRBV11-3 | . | CASSRDGYTEAFF | TGTGCCAGCAGCCGGGACGGGTACACTGAAGCTTTCTTT
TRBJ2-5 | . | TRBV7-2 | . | CASSTRRRGEETQYF | TGTGCCAGCAGCACCCGACGGCGTGGGGAAGAGACCCAGTACTTC
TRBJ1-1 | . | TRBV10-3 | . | CAITSGSTEAFF | TGTGCCATCACCTCGGGGAGCACTGAAGCTTTCTTT
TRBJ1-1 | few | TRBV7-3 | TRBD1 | CASSLDRGRFTEAFF | TGTGCCAGCAGCTTAGACAGGGGAAGGTTCACTGAAGCTTTCTTT
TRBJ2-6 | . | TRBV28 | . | CASSPAFGGANVLTF | TGTGCCAGCAGTCCTGCCTTCGGAGGGGCCAACGTCCTGACTTTC
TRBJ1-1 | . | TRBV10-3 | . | CASIKSLTLNTEAFF | TGTGCCTCCATAAAATCTCTGACCTTGAACACTGAAGCTTTCTTT
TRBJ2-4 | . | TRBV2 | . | CASSFVTAKNIQYF | TGTGCCAGCAGTTTCGTTACGGCCAAAAACATTCAGTACTTC